The 24 T cell receptor beta chains in this list originate from one sample, sequenced in a study of blood T cell repertoires in COVID-19. The assay was immunoSEQ multiplex PCR, and TCRdb's table has in-frame clones only and misses some. The profile shows about 270,000 clones, 85% to 90% of them singletons. Material: PBMCs or T cells enriched from blood (not recorded which). The source is a woman under 40 with acute COVID-19.

The rearrangement joins TRBV2 to TRBJ1-1, with 7 bases fitting TRBD1. The germline V gene encodes CDR1 SNHLY and CDR2 FYNNEI. The CDR3 spans 14 residues. The J segment lost 4 bases and the V segment lost 7 bases, leaving 9 bases of the junction unmatched. For the CDR3, the DNA is TGTGCCAGCACCAGACAGGGTGGAGGCACTGAAGCTTTCTTT. It encodes CASTRQGGGTEAFF. The full variable domain, with the rest looked up from reference TRBV2 and TRBJ1-1, is EPEVTQTPSHQVTQMGQEVILRCVPISNHLYFYWYRQILGQKVEFLVSFYNNEISEKSEIFDDQFSVERPDGSNFTLKIRSTKLEDSAMYFCASTRQGGGTEAFFGQGTRLTVV.

The chain recombines TRBV10-1 with TRBJ2-7, with 8 bases aligning to TRBD2. The CDR3 contains 18 residues. Germline CDR1 and CDR2: WNHNN and SYGVQD (reference sequence). V dropped 0 bases and J dropped 5; count of bases not matched to a gene: 15. The CDR3 DNA reads as TGCGCCAGCAGTGAGTCAGGAAGCGGGAGAGCTCCTATGAACGAGCAGTACTTC. Its protein is CASSESGSGRAPMNEQYF.

The J gene is TRBJ1-2, the V gene TRBV2, with unresolved D. The V gene's germline CDR1 is SNHLY and CDR2 FYNNEI. V lost 4 bases and J 4 bases, leaving 10 bases between the germline ends. The CDR3 runs 13 residues. CDR3 residues: CASSAGNGYGYTF. CDR3 nucleotides: TGTGCCAGCAGTGCCGGTAACGGCTATGGCTACACCTTC.

This chain uses TRBV4-1 with TRBJ2-2; the D is unclear. The CDR3 length is 14 residues. Per germline, CDR1 MGHRA and CDR2 YSYEKL. V dropped 3 bases and J dropped 6 bases, with 11 bases sitting between them. CDR3 DNA sequence: TGCGCCAGCAGCCAGTGGGCATCCCCCGGGGAGCTGTTTTTT. Residues: CASSQWASPGELFF.

V is TRBV7-9 and J is TRBJ2-1; 8 nucleotides line up with TRBD2. CDR3 size: 15 residues. Per germline, CDR1 SEHNR and CDR2 FQNEAQ (reference sequence). Germline trimming cut 3 bases from V and 5 bases from J; bases unmatched to any gene: 6. In DNA form, the CDR3 reads TGTGCCAGCAGCTTGGCTAGCGGGCTACACAATGAGCAGTTCTTC. It yields the protein CASSLASGLHNEQFF. The entire variable domain, with the rest obtained from reference TRBV7-9 and TRBJ2-1, is as follows: DTGVSQNPRHKITKRGQNVTFRCDPISEHNRLYWYRQTLGQGPEFLTYFQNEAQLEKSRLLSDRFSAERPKGSFSTLEIQRTEQGDSAMYLCASSLASGLHNEQFFGPGTRLTVL.

V usage is TRBV13 and J usage is TRBJ2-3; TRBD2 aligns across 11 bases. The CDR3 length is 18 residues. V shed 4 bases, J shed 0 bases, and the junction held 9 bases outside the gene matches. Looked up from germline, CDR1 is PRHDT and CDR2 is FYEKMQ (reference sequence). CDR3 protein: CASSSHETSGISTDTQYF. CDR3 DNA sequence: TGTGCCAGCAGCTCGCACGAGACTAGCGGGATTAGCACAGATACGCAGTATTTT. The full variable domain, with the rest looked up from reference TRBV13 and TRBJ2-3, is AAGVIQSPRHLIKEKRETATLKCYPIPRHDTVYWYQQGPGQDPQFLISFYEKMQSDKGSIPDRFSAQQFSDYHSELNMSSLELGDSALYFCASSSHETSGISTDTQYFGPGTRLTVL.

The rearrangement uses TRBV10-3 and TRBJ1-1; 8 bases fit TRBD1. The germline CDR1 and CDR2 sequences are ENHRY and SYGVKD. Germline trimming cut 3 bases from V and 6 bases from J; bases unmatched to any gene: 3. This CDR3 comprises 13 residues. Here the CDR3 DNA reads TGTGCCATCAGTGAATCAGGGGGCCCTGAAGCTTTCTTT. Its translation: CAISESGGPEAFF.

V usage is TRBV14 and J usage is TRBJ1-6, with no clear D. Germline loops: CDR1 SGHDN, CDR2 FVKESK. This CDR3 has 15 residues. Trimming pared 1 base from V and 4 bases from J, leaving 8 bases between. The CDR3 DNA is TGTGCCAGCAGCCAAGGACAACGGTATAATTCACCCCTCCACTTT. It codes for CASSQGQRYNSPLHF.

The J gene is TRBJ1-4, the V gene TRBV18, with D possibly TRBD1 on 5 matching bases. The V end was cut by 0 bases, the J end by 4 bases, with 9 bases between. The CDR3 sequence is 15 residues long. Germline V gene lookup returns CDR1 KGHSH and CDR2 LQKENI. CDR3 nucleotide sequence: TGTGCCAGCTCACCACCGGCCAGGGATAATGAAAAACTGTTTTTT. Translated: CASSPPARDNEKLFF.

V gene TRBV5-4 combines with J gene TRBJ2-3; no firm D call. The CDR3 is 13 amino acids. The V gene's germline CDR1 is SGHNT and CDR2 YYREEE (reference sequence). With 2 bases removed from V and 0 bases from J, the gap between germline ends came to 4 bases. CDR3 region: CASSFSSTDTQYF. The CDR3 nucleotides read TGTGCCAGCAGCTTTTCGAGCACAGATACGCAGTATTTT.

The chain couples TRBV6-5 to TRBJ2-1; possibly TRBD2 for D (6 bases). This CDR3 is built from 16 residues. Germline V gene data show CDR1 as MNHEY and CDR2 as SVGAGI. V was cut by 2 bases and J by 5 bases, with 16 bases left in between. The DNA for the CDR3 is TGTGCCAGCAGTTACGGTGGGGTAGCGGAACACAATGAGCAGTTCTTC. Translation gives CASSYGGVAEHNEQFF.

The rearrangement uses TRBV10-3 and TRBJ1-5, with TRBD1 matching 9 bases. Looked up from germline, CDR1 is ENHRY and CDR2 is SYGVKD. The junction had 9 bases not matched to a gene; V was cut back by 6 bases and J by 6 bases. The CDR3 length is 15 residues. The CDR3 spells CAISDGQGFRQPQHF. Here the CDR3 DNA reads TGTGCCATCAGCGACGGACAGGGGTTCCGTCAGCCCCAGCATTTT.

The chain is built from TRBV19 and TRBJ1-1, with 8 bases identical to TRBD1. Trimming at V came to 3 bases and at J to 4 bases, leaving 7 bases not matched to a gene. The length of the CDR3 is 15 residues. Per the germline V gene, CDR1 is LNHDA and CDR2 is SQIVND (reference sequence). The CDR3 region has the DNA TGTGCCAGTAGTATTCAGGGGGCGCGGCGCACTGAAGCTTTCTTT. As protein: CASSIQGARRTEAFF.

This rearrangement joins TRBV9 to TRBJ2-3; 12 nucleotides line up with TRBD2. From germline, CDR1 is SGDLS and CDR2 YYNGEE. Losses at the gene ends were 0 bases for V and 6 bases for J; bases not matched to a gene: 5. CDR3 length: 16 amino acids. The CDR3 DNA is TGTGCCAGCAGCGTAGAGAGACTAGCGGGAGTCGATACGCAGTATTTT. Its protein product is CASSVERLAGVDTQYF.

The chain links TRBV6-2 or TRBV6-3 to TRBJ2-7, with D possibly TRBD2 on 6 matching bases. The CDR3 covers 14 residues. Germline lookup yields CDR1 MNHEY and CDR2 SVGEGT. Trimming removed 6 bases from V and 0 bases from J, with 12 bases in between. This chain's CDR3 is CASRPSAYSYEQYF. CDR3 bases: TGTGCCAGCAGGCCTAGCGCGTACTCCTACGAGCAGTACTTC.

This clone was recorded a few times. Here the CDR3 reads CASWVAANTGELFF. CDR3 in DNA: TGTGCCAGCTGGGTAGCGGCTAACACCGGGGAGCTGTTTTTT. The chain has TRBV2 and TRBJ2-2; D might be TRBD2 (6 bases). Trimming pared 8 bases from V and 2 bases from J, leaving 12 bases between. This CDR3 region has 14 residues. The V gene's germline CDR1 is SNHLY and CDR2 FYNNEI.

V is TRBV19 and J is TRBJ1-5; D perhaps matches TRBD1 (5 bases). This CDR3 region has 16 residues. Trimming pared 6 bases from V and 0 bases from J, leaving 15 bases between. The V gene's germline CDR1 is LNHDA and CDR2 SQIVND (reference sequence). For the CDR3, the DNA is TGTGCCAGTAGCGAAAGGGGCAGCTATAGCAATCAGCCCCAGCATTTT. Translating gives CASSERGSYSNQPQHF.

J is TRBJ2-1 and V is TRBV18; 7 bases map to TRBD2. The CDR3 has 16 amino acids. The ends lost 5 bases at V and 2 bases at J; junction bases unmatched: 9. Germline V CDR1 and CDR2: KGHSH, LQKENI. CDR3 protein: CASSGETSSTYNEQFF. The CDR3 DNA follows: TGTGCCAGCTCAGGAGAGACTAGCAGCACCTACAATGAGCAGTTCTTC.

Points on this clone: The same CDR3 also results from other DNA sequences found in this sample. The rearrangement links TRBV3-1 (or the pseudogene TRBV3-2) to TRBJ2-1, with 11 bases identical to TRBD2. Germline V gene data show CDR1 as LGHDT and CDR2 as YNNKEL (reference sequence). V shed 4 bases and J 4 bases; nucleotides not matched to a gene: 3. This CDR3 contains 15 residues. CDR3 nucleotide sequence: TGTGCCAGCAGCCCGAGGACTAGCGGGTACAATGAGCAGTTCTTC. It codes for CASSPRTSGYNEQFF.

This rearrangement joins TRBV11-2 to TRBJ2-1; TRBD2 aligns across 11 bases. This CDR3 contains 18 residues. Per the germline V gene, CDR1 is SGHAT and CDR2 is FQNNGV. Trimming at V came to 5 bases and at J to 2 bases, leaving 11 bases not matched to a gene. CDR3 DNA: TGTGCCAGCAGCAAAGAGGGGGGACTAGCGGAGCCCTACAATGAGCAGTTCTTC. Translating gives CASSKEGGLAEPYNEQFF.

This clone was seen only once. This rearrangement joins TRBV30 to TRBJ1-6, with D possibly being TRBD1 (5 bases). Trimming shortened V by 3 bases and J by 8 bases, and 8 bases separated the two germline ends. In germline, CDR1 is GTSNPN, CDR2 SVGIG (reference sequence). The CDR3 length is 12 residues. This CDR3 reads CAWSGGDSPLHF. Here the CDR3 DNA reads TGTGCCTGGAGCGGGGGGGATTCACCCCTCCACTTT.

The table lists this clone with a count of one. The chain couples TRBV9 to TRBJ2-7, with 7 nucleotides matching TRBD2. Looked up from germline, CDR1 is SGDLS and CDR2 is YYNGEE. J lost 0 bases, V lost 3 bases, and 3 bases had no gene match. CDR3 size: 14 residues. Here the CDR3 DNA reads TGTGCCAGCAGCGAGGGCGGGAGCTCCTACGAGCAGTACTTC. It is translated as CASSEGGSSYEQYF. Supplemented by reference TRBV9 and TRBJ2-7, the full variable domain reads DSGVTQTPKHLITATGQRVTLRCSPRSGDLSVYWYQQSLDQGLQFLIQYYNGEERAKGNILERFSAQQFPDLHSELNLSSLELGDSALYFCASSEGGSSYEQYFGPGTRLTVT.

This clone was counted only a few times. The chain joins TRBV6-5 to TRBJ1-5; perhaps TRBD1 as D (6 bases). Germline-derived CDR1 and CDR2 are MNHEY and SVGAGI. The V end was cut by 8 bases, the J end by 2 bases, with 13 bases between. This CDR3 spans 14 amino acids. In nucleotides, the CDR3 is TGTGCCAGCTGCCCGGGGGGCGGCAATCAGCCCCAGCATTTT. Translating gives CASCPGGGNQPQHF.

The chain is built from TRBV27 and TRBJ2-3, with TRBD2 as a possible D gene (6 bases). Germline CDR1 is MNHEY and CDR2 is SMNVEV (reference sequence). The V end was cut by 3 bases, the J end by 1 base, with 11 bases between. The CDR3 has 15 amino acids. The CDR3 coding sequence is TGTGCCAGCAGTTTCAGTTGGGGGGGCACAGATACGCAGTATTTT. Protein: CASSFSWGGTDTQYF.